The rows below give T cell receptor beta chains drawn from one sample of a study of blood T cells in healthy people across ages. MiXCR, applied by TCRdb to the 5' RACE reads, yields one record per CDR3 protein. The repertoire has 730,000 or so distinct CDR3 sequences, roughly 44% of them found once; the top ten carry 20% to 25%. The sequencing sample was made of blood. These receptors all come from a woman aged 60-70 years in good health. Both conserved end residues are part of each CDR3. D genes are given only for firm matches. Size tells how often a clone was seen (once, few, many) or the class of an expanded clone, and some rows leave it out.

V,size,J,D,CDR3,DNA
TRBV5-1,many,TRBJ2-1,-,CASSLEYNEQFF,TGCGCCAGCAGCTTAGAGTACAATGAGCAGTTCTTC
TRBV5-1,-,TRBJ2-5,TRBD2,CASSLRGRKNYNEQYF,TGCGCCAGCAGCCTCCGCGGGAGAAAGAACTACAATGAGCAGTACTTC
TRBV6-6,-,TRBJ2-5,TRBD2,CAASSGQTQYF,TGTGCCGCCTCTAGCGGCCAGACCCAGTACTTC
TRBV10-1,-,TRBJ2-1,-,CASSETLDSNEQFF,TGCGCCAGCAGTGAGACGCTGGATTCCAATGAGCAGTTCTTC
TRBV7-2,-,TRBJ2-5,-,CASSPSLSAGNQETQYF,TGTGCCAGCAGCCCCTCCCTGTCGGCGGGTAACCAAGAGACCCAGTACTTC
TRBV10-3,-,TRBJ2-7,-,CAISERTYEQYF,TGTGCCATCAGTGAAAGGACGTACGAGCAGTACTTC
TRBV6-1,-,TRBJ2-3,TRBD2,CASSELLAGARNTQYF,TGTGCCAGCAGTGAACTTCTAGCGGGGGCGCGGAATACGCAGTATTTT
TRBV5-1,-,TRBJ2-3,TRBD1,CASSLAARGQPDTQYF,TGCGCCAGCAGCTTGGCGGCCAGGGGGCAGCCAGATACGCAGTATTTT
TRBV6-2/TRBV6-3,-,TRBJ2-1,TRBD1,CASSYTRTGPVDEQFF,TGTGCCAGCAGTTACACAAGGACAGGGCCGGTAGATGAGCAGTTCTTC
TRBV29-1,few,TRBJ2-7,-,CSVRRPGSSYEQYF,TGCAGCGTTCGTCGGCCCGGGAGCTCCTACGAGCAGTACTTC
TRBV18,-,TRBJ2-2,-,CASSPAPLTGNTGELFF,TGTGCCAGCTCACCAGCCCCGCTGACAGGGAACACCGGGGAGCTGTTTTTT
TRBV28,-,TRBJ2-7,-,CASSFGPSYEQYF,TGTGCCAGCAGTTTTGGACCCTCCTACGAGCAGTACTTC
TRBV7-2,-,TRBJ2-7,-,CASSPTPGTDYNEQYF,TGTGCCAGCAGCCCCACACCCGGGACTGACTACAATGAGCAGTACTTC
TRBV5-6,few,TRBJ2-7,-,CASSSTLGGGPVEQYF,TGTGCCAGCAGCTCAACTTTAGGAGGGGGACCCGTCGAGCAGTACTTC
TRBV7-9,-,TRBJ2-3,-,CASSLGGGADAQYF,TGTGCCAGCAGTCTTGGGGGGGGCGCAGATGCGCAGTATTTT
TRBV3-1,-,TRBJ2-1,-,CASSQAVSSNVQFF,TGTGCCAGCAGCCAAGCGGTCAGCTCTAATGTGCAGTTCTTC
TRBV7-3,few,TRBJ2-5,-,CASSLMPPSVETQYF,TGTGCCAGCAGCTTAATGCCGCCGTCGGTGGAGACCCAGTACTTC
TRBV24-1,-,TRBJ1-4,TRBD1,CATSEPGQGNEKLFF,TGTGCCACCAGTGAACCGGGACAGGGGAATGAAAAACTGTTTTTT
TRBV20-1,-,TRBJ2-7,TRBD1,CSVRDGTGEPYEQYF,TGCAGTGTTAGAGATGGGACAGGCGAACCCTACGAGCAGTACTTC
TRBV25-1,-,TRBJ2-5,-,CASSEERFRETQYF,TGTGCCAGCAGTGAAGAGCGTTTCCGAGAGACCCAGTACTTC
TRBV29-1,-,TRBJ2-3,TRBD2,CSVEDRLAGVTDTQYF,TGCAGCGTTGAAGATCGACTAGCGGGAGTCACAGATACGCAGTATTTT
TRBV20-1,few,TRBJ1-2,-,CSAPQPSRQSSNYGYTF,TGCAGTGCCCCCCAACCCAGTCGCCAGTCCTCTAACTATGGCTACACCTTC
TRBV30,-,TRBJ1-2,-,CAWSGRIYGYTF,TGTGCCTGGAGTGGCCGCATTTATGGCTACACCTTC
TRBV14,-,TRBJ1-2,-,CASSQVETAYGYTF,TGTGCCAGCAGCCAAGTCGAGACAGCCTATGGCTACACCTTC
TRBV5-1,few,TRBJ2-5,-,CASSDPSQGGRETQYF,TGCGCCAGCAGCGACCCTTCCCAGGGTGGAAGAGAGACCCAGTACTTC
TRBV5-1,-,TRBJ2-7,-,CASRPTASDTYEQYF,TGCGCCAGCAGACCCACGGCTAGCGACACCTACGAGCAGTACTTC
TRBV20-1,-,TRBJ2-5,-,CSARRGDETQYF,TGCAGTGCTAGGCGGGGCGATGAGACCCAGTACTTC
TRBV4-2,-,TRBJ2-2,TRBD2,CASSQGELAGGTGELFF,TGTGCCAGCAGCCAAGGCGAGTTAGCGGGAGGCACCGGGGAGCTGTTTTTT
TRBV20-1,many,TRBJ2-1,-,CSARDFGGPSQYNEQFF,TGCAGTGCTAGAGATTTCGGGGGTCCTAGCCAGTACAATGAGCAGTTCTTC
TRBV20-1,-,TRBJ1-5,-,CSANLNSNQPQHF,TGCAGTGCTAATCTGAATAGCAATCAGCCCCAGCATTTT
TRBV6-1,-,TRBJ2-7,TRBD1,CASSEYDRGPYEQYF,TGTGCCAGCAGTGAATACGACAGGGGGCCCTACGAGCAGTACTTC
TRBV29-1,few,TRBJ1-1,-,CSVVLWTAEAFF,TGCAGCGTTGTCCTATGGACGGCTGAAGCTTTCTTT
TRBV12-3/TRBV12-4,-,TRBJ1-2,TRBD1,CASRGRDRGPNYGYTF,TGTGCCAGCAGGGGCAGGGACAGGGGGCCTAACTATGGCTACACCTTC
TRBV5-1,once,TRBJ2-7,-,CASSLEPQTEQYF,TGCGCCAGCAGCTTGGAGCCGCAGACCGAGCAGTACTTC
TRBV7-6,-,TRBJ2-3,-,CASSLDLGQGDTQYF,TGTGCCAGCAGCTTAGACTTGGGTCAGGGAGATACGCAGTATTTT
TRBV20-1,-,TRBJ2-7,TRBD1,CSAERQGATYEQYF,TGCAGTGCAGAACGACAGGGGGCCACCTACGAGCAGTACTTC
TRBV19,-,TRBJ1-5,-,CASSHGQFQPQHF,TGTGCCAGTAGTCACGGACAGTTTCAGCCCCAGCATTTT
TRBV7-2,few,TRBJ2-1,TRBD2,CASSSLAGNNEQFF,TGTGCCAGCAGCTCACTAGCGGGAAATAATGAGCAGTTCTTC
TRBV20-1,-,TRBJ2-1,TRBD2,CSAFPSSAGEETQFF,TGCAGTGCTTTCCCTTCCTCGGCGGGGGAAGAGACCCAGTTCTTC
TRBV20-1,-,TRBJ1-1,-,CSAPPGTGGTEAFF,TGCAGTGCGCCCCCCGGAACGGGGGGGACTGAAGCTTTCTTT
TRBV20-1,few,TRBJ2-6,-,CSARTNGANVLTF,TGCAGTGCTAGAACCAATGGGGCCAACGTCCTGACTTTC
TRBV6-2/TRBV6-3,few,TRBJ2-5,-,CATFFKGRETQYF,TGTGCCACTTTCTTCAAGGGGCGAGAGACCCAGTACTTC
TRBV6-2/TRBV6-3,few,TRBJ1-5,TRBD1,CASSYGDRGFRQPQHF,TGTGCCAGCAGCTATGGAGACAGGGGGTTTAGGCAGCCCCAGCATTTT
TRBV6-2/TRBV6-3,-,TRBJ2-6,-,CASTPISGANVLTF,TGTGCCAGCACCCCTATCTCTGGGGCCAACGTCCTGACTTTC
TRBV10-3,-,TRBJ2-2,-,CAISEIGRANTGELFF,TGTGCCATCAGTGAGATAGGGCGCGCGAACACCGGGGAGCTGTTTTTT
TRBV18,-,TRBJ1-2,-,CASSSAPTDGYTF,TGTGCCAGCTCATCAGCCCCGACGGATGGCTACACCTTC
TRBV27,-,TRBJ2-7,-,CASSLQAGLSYEQYF,TGTGCCAGCAGTTTGCAAGCGGGTCTCTCCTACGAGCAGTACTTC
TRBV3-1,-,TRBJ1-2,-,CASSQALRRHYGYTF,TGTGCCAGCAGCCAAGCGCTCCGGCGGCACTATGGCTACACCTTC
TRBV7-2,-,TRBJ2-3,-,CASSLFPGTQSPDTQYF,TGTGCCAGCAGCTTGTTCCCCGGGACACAATCGCCAGATACGCAGTATTTT
TRBV7-2,many,TRBJ1-2,-,CASSLSGSFNYGYTF,TGTGCCAGCAGCTTGTCCGGTTCTTTTAACTATGGCTACACCTTC
TRBV3-1,-,TRBJ2-7,-,CASSQERIFSYEQYF,TGTGCCAGCAGCCAAGAGCGAATCTTCTCCTACGAGCAGTACTTC
TRBV7-9,-,TRBJ1-4,TRBD1,CASSPQGSNEKLFF,TGTGCCAGCAGCCCACAGGGGTCTAATGAAAAACTGTTTTTT
TRBV6-2/TRBV6-3,-,TRBJ2-5,-,CASGGKPGGDEQYF,TGTGCCAGCGGGGGAAAACCCGGAGGGGATGAGCAGTACTTC
TRBV10-3,-,TRBJ2-5,-,CAISETDSVGTQYF,TGTGCCATCAGTGAGACGGACAGCGTCGGGACCCAGTACTTC
TRBV7-2,-,TRBJ1-1,-,CASNLSGGTETFF,TGTGCCAGCAACTTGAGCGGAGGGACTGAAACTTTCTTT